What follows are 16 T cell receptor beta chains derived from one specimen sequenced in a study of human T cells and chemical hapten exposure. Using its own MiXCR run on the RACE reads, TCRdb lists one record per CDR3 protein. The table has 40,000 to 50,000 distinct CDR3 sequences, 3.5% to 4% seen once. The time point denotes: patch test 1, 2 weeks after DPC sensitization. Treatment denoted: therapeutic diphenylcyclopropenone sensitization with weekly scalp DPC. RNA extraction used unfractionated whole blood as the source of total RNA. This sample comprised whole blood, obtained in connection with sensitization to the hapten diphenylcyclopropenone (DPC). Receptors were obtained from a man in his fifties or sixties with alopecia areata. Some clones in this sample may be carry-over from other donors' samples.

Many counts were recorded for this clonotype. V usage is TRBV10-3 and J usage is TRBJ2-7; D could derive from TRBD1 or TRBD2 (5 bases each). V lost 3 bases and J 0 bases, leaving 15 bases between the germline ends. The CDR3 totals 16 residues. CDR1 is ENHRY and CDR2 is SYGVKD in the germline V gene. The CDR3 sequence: CAISDSGTDLSYEQYF. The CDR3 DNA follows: TGTGCCATCAGTGACTCCGGGACGGACCTCTCCTACGAGCAGTACTTC.

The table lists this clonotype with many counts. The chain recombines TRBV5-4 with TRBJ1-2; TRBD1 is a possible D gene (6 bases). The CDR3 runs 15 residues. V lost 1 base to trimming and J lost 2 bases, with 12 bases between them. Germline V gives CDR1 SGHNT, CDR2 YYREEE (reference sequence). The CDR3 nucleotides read TGTGCCAGCAGCTTGATACAGGGATCAAACTATGGCTACACCTTC. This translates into CASSLIQGSNYGYTF.

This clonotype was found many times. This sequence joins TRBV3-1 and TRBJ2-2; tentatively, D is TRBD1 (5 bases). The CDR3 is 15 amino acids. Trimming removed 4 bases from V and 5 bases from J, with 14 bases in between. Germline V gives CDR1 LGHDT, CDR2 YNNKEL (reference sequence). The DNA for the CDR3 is TGTGCCAGCAGCCTGGGTGGGGCGCGGACCGGGGAGCTGTTTTTT. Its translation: CASSLGGARTGELFF.

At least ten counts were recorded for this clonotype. The CDR3 DNA is TGTGCCAGCAGCTCCACAGGAAATGAAGCTTTCTTT. It codes for CASSSTGNEAFF. The chain uses TRBV13 and TRBJ1-1; a possible D gene is TRBD1 (5 bases). The CDR3 extends over 12 amino acids. V lost 4 bases and J lost 7, with 10 bases in between. Germline V CDR1 and CDR2: PRHDT, FYEKMQ (reference sequence).

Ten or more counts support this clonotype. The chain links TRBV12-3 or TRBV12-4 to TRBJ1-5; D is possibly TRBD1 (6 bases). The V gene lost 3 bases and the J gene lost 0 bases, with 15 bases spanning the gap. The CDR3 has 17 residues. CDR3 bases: TGTGCCAGCAGTTTTTCATCCGGGACATTTAGCAATCAGCCCCAGCATTTT. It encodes CASSFSSGTFSNQPQHF.

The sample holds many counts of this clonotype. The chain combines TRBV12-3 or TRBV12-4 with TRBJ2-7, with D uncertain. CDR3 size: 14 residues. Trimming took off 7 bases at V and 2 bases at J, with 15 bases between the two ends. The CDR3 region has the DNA TGTGCCAGCACACCTGGGGTTCTCGCCTACGAGCAGTACTTC. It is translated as CASTPGVLAYEQYF.

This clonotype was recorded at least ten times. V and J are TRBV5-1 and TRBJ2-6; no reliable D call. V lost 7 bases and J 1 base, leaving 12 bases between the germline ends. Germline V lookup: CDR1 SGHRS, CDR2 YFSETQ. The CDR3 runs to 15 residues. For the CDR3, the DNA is TGCGCCAGCTCGTCCGGACCTTCTGGGGCCAACGTCCTGACTTTC. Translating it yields CASSSGPSGANVLTF.

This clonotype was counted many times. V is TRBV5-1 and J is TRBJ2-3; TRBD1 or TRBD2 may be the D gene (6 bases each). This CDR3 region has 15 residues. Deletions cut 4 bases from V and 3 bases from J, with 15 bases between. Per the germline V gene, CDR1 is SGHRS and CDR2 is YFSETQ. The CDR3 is CASSTGRTATDTQYF. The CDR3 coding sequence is TGCGCCAGCAGCACGGGGAGGACAGCAACAGATACGCAGTATTTT.

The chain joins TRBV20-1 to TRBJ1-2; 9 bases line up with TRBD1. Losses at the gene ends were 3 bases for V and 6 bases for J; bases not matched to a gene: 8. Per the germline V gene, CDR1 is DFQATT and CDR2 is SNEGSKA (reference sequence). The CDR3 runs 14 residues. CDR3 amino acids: CSARSFGTGNGYTF. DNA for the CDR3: TGCAGTGCTAGGTCCTTTGGGACAGGGAATGGCTACACCTTC.

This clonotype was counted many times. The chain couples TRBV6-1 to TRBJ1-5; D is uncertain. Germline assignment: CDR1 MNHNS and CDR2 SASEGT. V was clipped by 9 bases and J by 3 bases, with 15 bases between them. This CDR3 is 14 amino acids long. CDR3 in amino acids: CASRSRTTNQPQHF. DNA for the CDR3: TGTGCCAGTAGGAGTAGGACTACCAATCAGCCCCAGCATTTT.

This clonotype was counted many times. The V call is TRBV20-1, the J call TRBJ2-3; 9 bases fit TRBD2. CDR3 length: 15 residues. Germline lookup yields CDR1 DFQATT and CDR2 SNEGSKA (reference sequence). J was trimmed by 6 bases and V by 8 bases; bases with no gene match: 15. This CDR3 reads CSTAGASGITDTQYF. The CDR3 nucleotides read TGCAGTACGGCCGGGGCTAGCGGGATTACGGATACGCAGTATTTT.

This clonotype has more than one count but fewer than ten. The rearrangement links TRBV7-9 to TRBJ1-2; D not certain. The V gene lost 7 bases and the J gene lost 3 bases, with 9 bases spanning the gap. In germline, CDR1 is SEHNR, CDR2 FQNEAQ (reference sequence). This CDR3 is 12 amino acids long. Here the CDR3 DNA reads TGTGCCAGCACCCTAACTGACTATGGCTACACCTTC. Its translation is CASTLTDYGYTF.

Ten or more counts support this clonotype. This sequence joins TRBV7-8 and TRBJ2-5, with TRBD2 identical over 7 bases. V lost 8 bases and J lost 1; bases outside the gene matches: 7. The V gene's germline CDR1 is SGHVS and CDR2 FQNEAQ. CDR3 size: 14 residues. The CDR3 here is CASRGVSGQETQYF. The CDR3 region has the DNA TGTGCCAGCCGGGGGGTCAGCGGCCAAGAGACCCAGTACTTC.

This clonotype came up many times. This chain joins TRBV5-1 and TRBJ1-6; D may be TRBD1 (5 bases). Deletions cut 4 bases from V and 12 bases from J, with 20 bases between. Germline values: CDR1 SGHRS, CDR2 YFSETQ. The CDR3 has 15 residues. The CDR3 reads CASSPSGDSPGPLHF. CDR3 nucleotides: TGCGCCAGCAGCCCCTCCGGTGACAGCCCGGGACCCCTCCACTTT.

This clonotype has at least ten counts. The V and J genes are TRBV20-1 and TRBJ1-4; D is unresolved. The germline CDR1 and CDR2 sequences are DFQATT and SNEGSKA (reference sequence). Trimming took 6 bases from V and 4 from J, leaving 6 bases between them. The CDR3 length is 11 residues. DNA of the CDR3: TGCAGTGCCCCGATTAATGAAAAACTGTTTTTT. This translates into CSAPINEKLFF.

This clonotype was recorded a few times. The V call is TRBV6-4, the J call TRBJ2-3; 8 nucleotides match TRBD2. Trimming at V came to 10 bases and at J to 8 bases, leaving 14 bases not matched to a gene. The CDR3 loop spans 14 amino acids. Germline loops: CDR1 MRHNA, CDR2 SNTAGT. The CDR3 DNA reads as TGTGCCAACACGGGACTAGGGGTTTATGGTACGCAGTATTTT. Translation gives CANTGLGVYGTQYF.